The 22 T cell receptor beta chains below all came from one sample that was sequenced in a study of blood T cell repertoires in COVID-19. TCRdb's table, derived via immunoSEQ multiplex PCR, lists solely in-frame clones and lacks some. The repertoire holds about 210,000 clones, roughly 84% seen once, with over 9.5% in the top ten. Sequencing was done on a sample of peripheral blood. The receptors originated from a woman older than 75 with COVID-19, enrolled during active disease.

This rearrangement joins TRBV5-1 to TRBJ2-5; 8 bases agree with TRBD1. V was pared by 4 bases and J by 4 bases, with 9 bases of the junction left unmatched. This CDR3 has 15 amino acids. CDR1 and CDR2 from the germline V gene are SGHRS and YFSETQ. CDR3 coding DNA: TGCGCCAGCAGCCTTACAGGGGGAAGGGGAGAGACCCAGTACTTC. Amino acid sequence: CASSLTGGRGETQYF.

The V gene is TRBV28, the J gene TRBJ2-7; 8 positions match TRBD1. The CDR3 consists of 13 residues. Germline values: CDR1 MDHEN, CDR2 SYDVKM. V shed 7 bases and J 3 bases; nucleotides not matched to a gene: 5. CDR3 loop: CASTPGQDYEQYF. The CDR3 bases are TGTGCCAGCACTCCGGGACAGGACTACGAGCAGTACTTC.

The CDR3 sequence: CASSEDTGNQPQHF. The CDR3 region has the DNA TGTGCCAGCAGCGAGGACACAGGCAATCAGCCCCAGCATTTT. The rearrangement links TRBV5-4 to TRBJ1-5, with D tentatively TRBD1 (5 bases). V was cut by 4 bases and J by 2 bases, with 10 bases left in between. This CDR3 contains 14 residues. In germline, CDR1 is SGHNT, CDR2 YYREEE (reference sequence).

This clone was picked up a small number of times. The J gene is TRBJ2-2, the V gene TRBV7-3, with unresolved D. CDR3 length: 14 residues. Per germline, CDR1 SGHTA and CDR2 FQGTGA. The V gene lost 1 base and the J gene lost 2 bases, with 5 bases spanning the gap. DNA for the CDR3: TGTGCCAGCAGCTTAAATAGCAACACCGGGGAGCTGTTTTTT. Protein: CASSLNSNTGELFF.

V is TRBV19 and J is TRBJ1-5; maybe TRBD1 (5 bases). The CDR3 has 14 amino acids. The germline CDR1 and CDR2 sequences are LNHDA and SQIVND (reference sequence). The ends were cut back, 7 bases at V and 0 bases at J, with 10 bases in the middle. CDR3: CASTPDSSNQPQHF. The CDR3 bases are TGTGCCAGTACCCCCGACAGTAGCAATCAGCCCCAGCATTTT. The variable domain in full, with the rest retrieved from reference TRBV19 and TRBJ1-5, is DGGITQSPKYLFRKEGQNVTLSCEQNLNHDAMYWYRQDPGQGLRLIYYSQIVNDFQKGDIAEGYSVSREKKESFPLTVTSAQKNPTAFYLCASTPDSSNQPQHFGDGTRLSIL.

This rearrangement joins TRBV3-1 (or the pseudogene TRBV3-2) to TRBJ1-5; the D gene is possibly TRBD1 (6 bases). The V gene lost 3 bases and the J gene lost 3 bases, with 15 bases spanning the gap. The length of the CDR3 is 16 residues. Germline assignment: CDR1 LGHDT and CDR2 YNNKEL (reference sequence). Here the CDR3 DNA reads TGTGCCAGCAGCCAGGGGGCGCAGGGCTTCAATCAGCCCCAGCATTTT. This sequence encodes CASSQGAQGFNQPQHF.

The chain links TRBV6-2 or TRBV6-3 to TRBJ1-2; TRBD1 agrees at 8 bases. CDR3 size: 15 residues. Germline V gene data show CDR1 as MNHEY and CDR2 as SVGEGT. V lost 6 bases to trimming and J lost 2 bases; unmatched junction nucleotides: 8. This chain's CDR3 is CASSLGTGLNYGYTF. The DNA for the CDR3 is TGTGCCAGCAGCCTCGGGACAGGCCTCAACTATGGCTACACCTTC.

CDR3 sequence reads: CASRRLAGVQNIQYF. CDR3 bases: TGTGCCAGCAGGAGACTAGCGGGGGTACAAAACATTCAGTACTTC. This chain connects TRBV11-2 to TRBJ2-4, with 12 positions matching TRBD2. This CDR3 region has 15 residues. Germline V lookup: CDR1 SGHAT, CDR2 FQNNGV. V lost 6 bases to trimming and J lost 5 bases; unmatched junction nucleotides: 5.

The rearrangement links TRBV13 to TRBJ2-1; 7 positions agree with TRBD2. Germline lookup yields CDR1 PRHDT and CDR2 FYEKMQ (reference sequence). V gave up 4 bases and J gave up 5 bases; unmatched junction bases: 8. This CDR3 contains 15 residues. Here the CDR3 reads CASSSVGGGNNEQFF. The CDR3 nucleotides are TGTGCCAGCAGCTCTGTAGGCGGGGGAAACAATGAGCAGTTCTTC.

J is TRBJ1-2 and V is TRBV12-5; D is perhaps TRBD1 (5 bases). The CDR3 has 13 amino acids. Germline assignment: CDR1 LGHNT and CDR2 FRNRAP. V dropped 2 bases and J dropped 5 bases, with 9 bases sitting between them. The DNA of the CDR3 is TGTGCTAGTGGTTTGTTTACAGGTTATGGCTACACCTTC. Translated, it gives CASGLFTGYGYTF. Combining the CDR3 with reference TRBV12-5 and TRBJ1-2 gives the whole variable domain DARVTQTPRHKVTEMGQEVTMRCQPILGHNTVFWYRQTMMQGLELLAYFRNRAPLDDSGMPKDRFSAEMPDATLATLKIQPSEPRDSAVYFCASGLFTGYGYTFGSGTRLTVV.

The gene calls are TRBV29-1 and TRBJ1-5, with D tentatively TRBD1 (5 bases). This CDR3 is 13 amino acids long. Germline V lookup: CDR1 SQVTM, CDR2 ANQGSEA. V was cut by 2 bases and J by 1 base, with 6 bases left in between. CDR3 DNA: TGCAGCGTTGAATCAGGGAGCAATCAGCCCCAGCATTTT. Encoded protein: CSVESGSNQPQHF.

The chain uses TRBV19 and TRBJ2-5, with TRBD2 identical over 12 bases. The germline V gene has CDR1 LNHDA and CDR2 SQIVND (reference sequence). J gave up 4 bases and V 4 bases, and 1 base lay outside the gene matches. This CDR3 region has 14 residues. CDR3 DNA: TGTGCCAGTAGTACGACTAGCGGGGGAGAGACCCAGTACTTC. It encodes CASSTTSGGETQYF. The full variable domain, with the rest looked up from reference TRBV19 and TRBJ2-5, is DGGITQSPKYLFRKEGQNVTLSCEQNLNHDAMYWYRQDPGQGLRLIYYSQIVNDFQKGDIAEGYSVSREKKESFPLTVTSAQKNPTAFYLCASSTTSGGETQYFGPGTRLLVL.

The chain combines TRBV28 with TRBJ1-5, with unresolved D. Germline V gene data show CDR1 as MDHEN and CDR2 as SYDVKM. V dropped 1 base and J dropped 9 bases, with 13 bases sitting between them. CDR3 length: 14 residues. The CDR3 region is CASSLLLGPRPQHF. CDR3 sequence (DNA): TGTGCCAGCAGTTTATTACTAGGGCCGCGGCCCCAGCATTTT.

The chain links TRBV7-2 to TRBJ2-3; TRBD1 agrees at 8 bases. Germline loops: CDR1 SGHTA, CDR2 FQGNSA. CDR3 length: 14 residues. V dropped 5 bases and J dropped 1; count of bases not matched to a gene: 2. The CDR3 spells CASSGQGGTDTQYF. For the CDR3, the DNA is TGTGCCAGCAGCGGACAGGGTGGCACAGATACGCAGTATTTT.

V usage is TRBV18 and J usage is TRBJ2-2; possible D gene TRBD2, 6 bases. Germline loops: CDR1 KGHSH, CDR2 LQKENI. The CDR3 runs to 15 residues. The V gene lost 6 bases and the J gene lost 2 bases, with 13 bases spanning the gap. This CDR3 is CASSRGTTNTGELFF. CDR3 in DNA: TGTGCCAGCTCGCGCGGGACGACTAACACCGGGGAGCTGTTTTTT.

This chain connects TRBV6-5 to TRBJ2-7; maybe TRBD1 (5 bases). The CDR3 extends over 14 amino acids. The ends were cut back, 6 bases at V and 4 bases at J, with 16 bases in the middle. CDR1 and CDR2 from the germline V gene are MNHEY and SVGAGI. The CDR3 loop reads CASSRAADTYEQYV. The CDR3 DNA sequence: TGTGCCAGCAGCAGGGCGGCCGATACATACGAGCAGTACGTC.

This chain uses TRBV28 with TRBJ2-3; D is perhaps TRBD2 (6 bases). CDR3 length: 16 amino acids. Germline CDR1 reads MDHEN; CDR2 reads SYDVKM. Trimming stripped 7 bases from V and 0 bases from J, with 17 bases between. The DNA for the CDR3 is TGTGCCAGCAACATTCCCGGGACTTACAGCACAGATACGCAGTATTTT. Its protein product is CASNIPGTYSTDTQYF.

This sequence joins TRBV18 and TRBJ2-1; TRBD2 agrees at 14 bases. The CDR3 extends over 16 amino acids. Germline CDR1 and CDR2: KGHSH and LQKENI. The J segment lost 7 bases and the V segment lost 3 bases, leaving 5 bases of the junction unmatched. CDR3 nucleotides: TGTGCCAGCTCACCGACTAGCGGGGGGGTTTGGAATGAGCAGTTCTTC. Protein: CASSPTSGGVWNEQFF. The full variable domain, with the rest looked up from reference TRBV18 and TRBJ2-1, is NAGVMQNPRHLVRRRGQEARLRCSPMKGHSHVYWYRQLPEEGLKFMVYLQKENIIDESGMPKERFSAEFPKEGPSILRIQQVVRGDSAAYFCASSPTSGGVWNEQFFGPGTRLTVL.

V usage is TRBV19 and J usage is TRBJ2-7, with D maybe TRBD1 (6 bases). Germline CDR1 and CDR2: LNHDA and SQIVND (reference sequence). The CDR3 covers 17 residues. The V and J ends lost 1 base and 2 bases respectively, with 18 bases between them. The CDR3: CASSIGLKGVKTYEQYF. The CDR3 nucleotides read TGTGCCAGTAGTATAGGCCTCAAGGGGGTGAAAACCTACGAGCAGTACTTC.

V usage is TRBV10-2 and J usage is TRBJ2-3, with TRBD2 matching over 8 bases. The CDR3 length is 14 residues. Germline V gives CDR1 WSHSY, CDR2 SAAADI. The V and J ends lost 6 bases and 2 bases, in that order; junction bases with no gene match: 4. The CDR3 protein is CASSVAGITDTQYF. In nucleotides, the CDR3 is TGCGCCAGCAGCGTAGCGGGGATCACAGATACGCAGTATTTT.

The rearrangement links TRBV6-5 to TRBJ1-4; TRBD1 might be the D (5 bases). There are 16 residues in the CDR3. The germline CDR1 and CDR2 sequences are MNHEY and SVGAGI. V lost 0 bases, J lost 11 bases, and 19 bases lay in between. The CDR3 DNA reads TGTGCCAGCAGTTACTCGAGTAGAAAAGCCCAGGGTAAACTGTTTTTT. It encodes CASSYSSRKAQGKLFF.

This clone appeared a few times. The CDR3 reads CASSQGAEPYQETQYF. CDR3 nucleotides: TGTGCCAGCAGCCAAGGTGCAGAACCCTACCAAGAGACCCAGTACTTC. V is TRBV4-2 and J is TRBJ2-5, with D uncertain. V was trimmed by 1 base and J by 0 bases, leaving 12 bases between them. Germline V gene sequence: CDR1 LGHNA, CDR2 YNFKEQ. This CDR3 spans 16 amino acids.